This section outlines one T cell receptor beta chain sequence together with its context. Its antigen is not known. V was cut by 2 bases and J by 2 bases, with 9 bases left in between. The CDR3 extends over 14 amino acids. These data are taken from a study of T-cell memory formation after mild COVID-19. Study results and limitations: Among clones contracting day 15 to 85, CD4/CD8 was balanced, whereas later expanders leaned CD4+. There were some responding clones in pre-infection memory, which suggested that cross-reactive memory had joined.

TCR alpha and TCR beta cDNA libraries carrying sample barcodes and UMIs came from 5'RACE with constant-segment primers. TCRdb re-analysed the 5' RACE reads in MiXCR, keeping a single row per CDR3 protein. In the table there are around 130,000 distinct CDR3 sequences, 11% to 15% of which are singletons. The sequenced material came from PBMCs or a T cell subset sorted from them (not recorded which). The receptor was isolated from an adult woman who had mild COVID-19 (a few samples of this study predate the infection). Cell type and time point are not known. The chain recombines TRBV12-3 or TRBV12-4 with TRBJ2-5; unclear D gene. In DNA form, the CDR3 reads TGTGCCAGCAGTTTAACGGCCTTACAAGAGACCCAGTACTTC. This codes for CASSLTALQETQYF.